This T cell receptor beta chain originates from a study of blood T cell repertoires in COVID-19. Background on the study: The United States, Italy and Spain provided the acute and convalescent COVID-19 samples.

The CDR3 totals 17 residues. CDR1 KGHDR and CDR2 SFDVKD come from the germline V gene. Trimming removed 3 bases from V and 2 bases from J; junction bases left unmatched: 9. Generated by immunoSEQ multiplex PCR, the TCRdb table keeps only in-frame clones and is missing some. The sample has around 130,000 clones; about 75% are singletons. The source is a man older than 75 with acute or convalescent COVID-19. The specimen sequenced was peripheral blood. This chain connects TRBV24-1 to TRBJ2-3; TRBD2 matches at 8 bases. The CDR3 sequence is CATSDGAERGNTDTQYF. CDR3 DNA sequence: TGTGCCACCAGTGATGGGGCCGAGCGGGGGAACACAGATACGCAGTATTTT.